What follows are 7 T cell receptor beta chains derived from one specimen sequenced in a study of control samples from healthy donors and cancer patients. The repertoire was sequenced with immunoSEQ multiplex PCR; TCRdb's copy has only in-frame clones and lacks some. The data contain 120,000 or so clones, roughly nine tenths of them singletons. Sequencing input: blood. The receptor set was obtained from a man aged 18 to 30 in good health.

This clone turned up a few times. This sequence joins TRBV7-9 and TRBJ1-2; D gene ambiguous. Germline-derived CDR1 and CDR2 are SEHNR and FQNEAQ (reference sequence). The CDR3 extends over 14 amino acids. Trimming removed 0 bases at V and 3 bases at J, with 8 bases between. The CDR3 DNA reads TGTGCCAGCAGCTTAGCATCGACCCACTATGGCTACACCTTC. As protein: CASSLASTHYGYTF.

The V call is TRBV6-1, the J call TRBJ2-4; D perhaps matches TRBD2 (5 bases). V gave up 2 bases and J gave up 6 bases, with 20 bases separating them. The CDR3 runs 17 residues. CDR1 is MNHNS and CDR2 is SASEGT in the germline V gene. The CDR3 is CASSEISGTGWRNIQYF. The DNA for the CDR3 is TGTGCCAGCAGTGAAATAAGCGGCACGGGGTGGAGAAACATTCAGTACTTC.

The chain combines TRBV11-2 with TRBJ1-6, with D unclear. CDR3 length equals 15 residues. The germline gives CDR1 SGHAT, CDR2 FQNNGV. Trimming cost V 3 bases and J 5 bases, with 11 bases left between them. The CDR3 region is CASSFPALNNSPLHF. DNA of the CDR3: TGTGCCAGCAGCTTTCCAGCACTGAATAATTCACCCCTCCACTTT.

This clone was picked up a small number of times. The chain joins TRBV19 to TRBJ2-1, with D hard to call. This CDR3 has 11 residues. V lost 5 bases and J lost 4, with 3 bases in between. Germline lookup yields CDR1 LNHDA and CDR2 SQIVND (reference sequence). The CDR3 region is CASSVYNEQFF. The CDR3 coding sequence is TGTGCCAGTAGTGTGTACAATGAGCAGTTCTTC.

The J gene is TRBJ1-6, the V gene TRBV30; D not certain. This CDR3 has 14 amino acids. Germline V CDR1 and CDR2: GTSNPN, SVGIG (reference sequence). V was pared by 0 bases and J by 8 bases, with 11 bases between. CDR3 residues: CAWSVSSGDSPLHF. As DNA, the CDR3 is TGTGCCTGGAGTGTTAGTTCCGGGGATTCACCCCTCCACTTT.

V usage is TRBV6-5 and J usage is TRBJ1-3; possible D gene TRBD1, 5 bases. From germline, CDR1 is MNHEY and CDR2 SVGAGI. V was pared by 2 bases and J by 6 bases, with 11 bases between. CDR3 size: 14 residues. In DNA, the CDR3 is TGTGCCAGCAGTTACGGGACGCTGGAAAACACCATATATTTT. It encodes CASSYGTLENTIYF.

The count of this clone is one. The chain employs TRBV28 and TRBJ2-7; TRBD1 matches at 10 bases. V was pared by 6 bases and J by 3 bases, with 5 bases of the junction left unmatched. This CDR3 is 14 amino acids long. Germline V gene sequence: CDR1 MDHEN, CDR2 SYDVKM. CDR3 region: CASSLGQGVYEQYF. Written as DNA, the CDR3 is TGTGCCAGCAGCCTTGGACAGGGGGTCTACGAGCAGTACTTC. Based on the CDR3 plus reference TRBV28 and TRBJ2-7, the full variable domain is DVKVTQSSRYLVKRTGEKVFLECVQDMDHENMFWYRQDPGLGLRLIYFSYDVKMKEKGDIPEGYSVSREKKERFSLILESASTNQTSMYLCASSLGQGVYEQYFGPGTRLTVT.